The subject of this entry is one TCR beta chain. This sample stems from a study of cytomegalovirus exposure and HLA in healthy donors. V was clipped by 8 bases and J by 1 base; unmatched bases: 5. The CDR3 contains 15 residues. CDR1 is MNHEY, CDR2 SVGAGI, per germline. In the PCR, 60 Vbeta and 13 Jbeta primers were used. Libraries were prepared by immunoSEQ multiplex PCR; TCRdb keeps only in-frame clonotypes and omits some of them. The repertoire holds around 190,000 clones, 60% to 80% seen once, with about 1.6% in the top ten. This clonotype was obtained from a woman aged 18 to 35 in good health and CMV-seronegative. Material: PBMCs. The J gene is TRBJ2-1, the V gene TRBV6-5, with 10 bases aligning to TRBD2. CDR3 loop: CASLEREGSYNEQFF. For the CDR3, the DNA is TGTGCCAGCCTCGAGCGGGAGGGGTCCTACAATGAGCAGTTCTTC.